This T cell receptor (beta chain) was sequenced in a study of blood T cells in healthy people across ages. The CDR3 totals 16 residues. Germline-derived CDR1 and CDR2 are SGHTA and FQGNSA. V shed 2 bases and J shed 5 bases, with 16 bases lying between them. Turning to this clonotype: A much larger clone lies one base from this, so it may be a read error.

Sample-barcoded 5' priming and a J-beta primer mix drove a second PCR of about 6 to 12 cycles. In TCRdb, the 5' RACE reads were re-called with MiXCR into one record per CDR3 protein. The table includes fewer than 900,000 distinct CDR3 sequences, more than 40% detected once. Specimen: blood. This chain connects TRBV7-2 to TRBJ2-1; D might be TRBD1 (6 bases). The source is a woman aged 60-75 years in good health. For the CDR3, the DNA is TGTGCCAGCAGCTTAAGCCGGGCAGGGGTTCACAATGAGCAGTTCTTC. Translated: CASSLSRAGVHNEQFF.